The T cell receptor beta chain described here comes from a study of beta chain features in type 1 diabetes. Findings and caveats of the study: TCRB CDR3 length was moderately but significantly reduced in all four CD4+ subsets of Type 1 diabetes patients. Whether TCRB rearrangement is influenced by HLA type went unresolved here.

This clone was detected a few times. Its antigen is undetermined. The entirety of the isolated RNA underwent reverse transcription, so expressed TCRB transcripts were sequenced. TCRdb's copy holds only in-frame clones and misses some; the assay was immunoSEQ multiplex PCR. The table lists 850,000 to 900,000 clones, 17% of them singletons. This TCR was recovered from a woman aged 18-29 years in good health. What was sequenced was naive CD4+ T cells from blood.

The CDR3 nucleotides are TGTGCCAGCAGTTACGGCGGCCCAATGAACACTGAAGCTTTCTTT. This codes for CASSYGGPMNTEAFF. The rearrangement joins TRBV6-5 to TRBJ1-1; D gene unclear. From germline, CDR1 is MNHEY and CDR2 SVGAGI. This CDR3 has 15 amino acids. The V end was cut by 2 bases, the J end by 0 bases, with 10 bases between.